The 31 T cell receptor beta chains given below trace back to one sample, sequenced in a study of cytomegalovirus exposure and HLA in healthy donors (TCRdb year 2017). Libraries were made using the immunoSEQ multiplex PCR assay. For the multiplex PCR, a mixture combining 60 forward primers for TCR Vbeta segments and 13 reverse primers for TCR Jbeta segments was used. Not all clones reach the TCRdb copy of this immuneACCESS table, which keeps in-frame sequences only. Checked studies attribute under half of the gap to unresolved V genes and leave the rest unexplained. This sample comprises roughly 180,000 clones, about four fifths of them detected only once. The ten largest clones add up to 4.5% to 7.5% of the sample. Sample: PBMCs. The source is a woman between 25 and 40 years old in good health and CMV-seropositive.

CDR3 nucleotides: TGTGCCAGCAGCCCGCTTCGGAGCTCCTACAATGAGCAGTTCTTC. The encoded protein is CASSPLRSSYNEQFF. The chain has TRBV7-3 and TRBJ2-1; D is undetermined. V was trimmed by 5 bases and J by 0 bases, leaving 11 bases between them. Per the germline V gene, CDR1 is SGHTA and CDR2 is FQGTGA. The CDR3 has 15 amino acids.

This clone was recorded once. The chain links TRBV6-1 to TRBJ1-5, with 8 positions matching TRBD1. This CDR3 spans 17 amino acids. With 4 bases clipped from V and 5 bases from J, the junction kept 13 bases outside the gene matches. Germline V lookup: CDR1 MNHNS, CDR2 SASEGT. CDR3 amino acids: CASSGKVGTGRDQPQHF. CDR3 nucleotide sequence: TGTGCCAGCAGTGGGAAAGTAGGGACAGGACGCGATCAGCCCCAGCATTTT.

This clone has more than one count but fewer than ten. The J gene is TRBJ1-4, the V gene TRBV11-2, with a tentative D call TRBD1 (5 bases). The CDR3 runs to 14 residues. The germline V gene has CDR1 SGHAT and CDR2 FQNNGV. Trimming pared 5 bases from V and 8 bases from J, leaving 15 bases between. CDR3 nucleotide sequence: TGTGCCAGCAGCCTCGACAGCAGGCACGAAAAACTGTTTTTT. As protein: CASSLDSRHEKLFF.

The chain uses TRBV11-2 and TRBJ2-7; D is perhaps TRBD1 (6 bases). CDR1 is SGHAT, CDR2 FQNNGV, per germline. V gave up 4 bases and J gave up 2 bases, with 24 bases separating them. The CDR3 is 18 residues long. The CDR3 DNA is TGTGCCAGCAGCTCCCTACACAGGCCTCGCACAGGGACCTACGAGCAGTACTTC. This encodes CASSSLHRPRTGTYEQYF.

Turning to this clone: The sample holds other DNA sequences that translate to the same CDR3. The chain links TRBV10-3 to TRBJ1-2; no reliable D call. The CDR3 spans 15 residues. V lost 7 bases, J lost 6 bases, and 21 bases lay in between. Per the germline V gene, CDR1 is ENHRY and CDR2 is SYGVKD. The CDR3 protein is CAIKRESGRTDGYTF. CDR3 bases: TGTGCCATCAAGAGGGAAAGTGGGAGGACGGATGGCTACACCTTC.

V is TRBV2 and J is TRBJ2-7, with 9 nucleotides matching TRBD1. There are 14 residues in the CDR3. Trimming took 9 bases from V and 5 from J; bases not matched to a gene: 11. Germline V gene lookup returns CDR1 SNHLY and CDR2 FYNNEI. DNA for the CDR3: TGTGCCAGTTCAGGGGGGACAGGGTACAACGAGCAGTACTTC. It is translated as CASSGGTGYNEQYF.

The chain is built from TRBV5-1 and TRBJ2-3; D gene unclear. This CDR3 has 15 residues. Trimming pared 2 bases from V and 6 bases from J, leaving 16 bases between. Germline V gives CDR1 SGHRS, CDR2 YFSETQ. The CDR3 region has the DNA TGCGCCAGCAGCTTATATGGTCGCGCGTTGGATACGCAGTATTTT. It translates to CASSLYGRALDTQYF.

The chain carries TRBV19 and TRBJ1-1; tentatively, D is TRBD1 (5 bases). Germline CDR1 is LNHDA and CDR2 is SQIVND (reference sequence). CDR3 length: 12 amino acids. With 10 bases removed from V and 4 bases from J, the gap between germline ends came to 13 bases. CDR3 residues: CATWGDFTEAFF. The CDR3 DNA reads as TGTGCCACCTGGGGGGACTTCACTGAAGCTTTCTTT.

The rearrangement links TRBV27 to TRBJ2-1; perhaps TRBD2 as D (6 bases). Germline V gene sequence: CDR1 MNHEY, CDR2 SMNVEV (reference sequence). Trimming shortened V by 4 bases and J by 6 bases, and 31 bases separated the two germline ends. CDR3 size: 20 residues. CDR3 loop: CASSSNPGRTLRLRGNEQFF. CDR3 sequence (DNA): TGTGCCAGCAGTTCCAACCCCGGGAGAACTCTCCGGTTAAGGGGCAATGAGCAGTTCTTC.

This clone was picked up one time. The CDR3 DNA reads as TGTGCCAGCAGTACGGACAGGGAATATTCACCCCTCCACTTT. Translation: CASSTDREYSPLHF. The genes are TRBV27 and TRBJ1-6; 8 bases line up with TRBD1. V shed 5 bases and J 8 bases; nucleotides not matched to a gene: 5. CDR1 is MNHEY, CDR2 SMNVEV, per germline (reference sequence). This CDR3 comprises 14 residues.

The chain uses TRBV14 and TRBJ1-4; 8 bases map to TRBD1. Trimming took 5 bases from V and 8 from J; bases not matched to a gene: 10. The CDR3 contains 15 residues. Germline V lookup: CDR1 SGHDN, CDR2 FVKESK. The CDR3 region has the DNA TGTGCCAGCAGCAGAAAGACAGGGGTTAGCGAAAAACTGTTTTTT. Protein sequence: CASSRKTGVSEKLFF. Full variable domain (remainder filled in from reference TRBV14 and TRBJ1-4): EAGVTQFPSHSVIEKGQTVTLRCDPISGHDNLYWYRRVMGKEIKFLLHFVKESKQDESGMPNNRFLAERTGGTYSTLKVQPAELEDSGVYFCASSRKTGVSEKLFFGSGTQLSVL.

The V and J genes are TRBV15 and TRBJ1-4, with 7 bases fitting TRBD1. V lost 0 bases to trimming and J lost 7 bases; unmatched junction nucleotides: 8. The CDR3 is 16 amino acids. The germline CDR1 and CDR2 sequences are LNHNV and YYDKDF (reference sequence). CDR3 coding DNA: TGTGCCACCAGCAGAGATAAGAGACAGGGCTCTGAAAAACTGTTTTTT. Residues: CATSRDKRQGSEKLFF.

J is TRBJ1-2 and V is TRBV6-1; 9 bases are shared with TRBD1. The CDR3 runs to 13 residues. V was pared by 9 bases and J by 5 bases, with 7 bases of the junction left unmatched. The germline V gene encodes CDR1 MNHNS and CDR2 SASEGT. This chain's CDR3 is CASLDRGFYGYTF. CDR3 in DNA: TGTGCCAGTTTGGACAGGGGATTTTATGGCTACACCTTC.

The sample holds a few counts of this clone. The CDR3 is CASSPSFYEQYF. The CDR3 coding sequence is TGTGCCAGCAGCCCAAGTTTCTACGAGCAGTACTTC. The chain carries TRBV6-6 and TRBJ2-5; D gene ambiguous. The J call may be mistaken, given a closer DNA end match to TRBJ2-7. The CDR3 totals 12 residues. Germline CDR1 is MNHNY and CDR2 is SVGAGI (reference sequence).

The rearrangement joins TRBV7-9 to TRBJ1-5; weak D call: TRBD1 (5 bases). The CDR3 runs to 13 residues. Germline assignment: CDR1 SEHNR and CDR2 FQNEAQ (reference sequence). Trimming cost V 3 bases and J 6 bases, with 9 bases left between them. Here the CDR3 DNA reads TGTGCCAGCAGCTTTGGGGGGAGTCAGCCCCAGCATTTT. It yields the protein CASSFGGSQPQHF.

V is TRBV7-8 and J is TRBJ1-3; maybe TRBD1 (6 bases). CDR1 is SGHVS, CDR2 FQNEAQ, per germline. The CDR3 consists of 15 residues. V lost 5 bases to trimming and J lost 1 base, with 12 bases between them. This CDR3 is CASSPTGSSGNTIYF. For the CDR3, the DNA is TGTGCCAGCAGCCCAACAGGGTCATCTGGAAACACCATATATTTT.

The chain couples TRBV7-9 to TRBJ2-7; 11 bases line up with TRBD2. Germline loops: CDR1 SEHNR, CDR2 FQNEAQ (reference sequence). This CDR3 has 17 residues. With 5 bases clipped from V and 7 bases from J, the junction kept 16 bases outside the gene matches. Written as DNA, the CDR3 is TGTGCCAGCAGCCTCCCCGGGACTAGCGGCCCGAGGGGTGAGCAGTACTTC. It codes for CASSLPGTSGPRGEQYF.

This clone was seen just once. This chain links TRBV6-5 with TRBJ1-4, with D possibly being TRBD1 (5 bases). The germline V gene has CDR1 MNHEY and CDR2 SVGAGI. V lost 2 bases to trimming and J lost 7 bases, with 17 bases between them. There are 16 residues in the CDR3. The CDR3, as DNA: TGTGCCAGCAGTTACAACAACCCAAGGGGAGGTGAAAAACTGTTTTTT. Its translation: CASSYNNPRGGEKLFF.

Details on this clone: Other DNA variants within this sample encode the same CDR3. The chain's CDR3 is CASSQGTSSTDTQYF. As DNA, the CDR3 is TGTGCCAGCAGCCAAGGGACTTCTAGCACAGATACGCAGTATTTT. J is TRBJ2-3 and V is TRBV2; the D gene is possibly TRBD2 (6 bases). The germline V gene encodes CDR1 SNHLY and CDR2 FYNNEI. V was clipped by 6 bases and J by 0 bases, with 13 bases between them. This CDR3 region has 15 residues.

The chain recombines TRBV6-5 with TRBJ2-2; 7 nucleotides agree with TRBD2. This CDR3 has 15 residues. CDR1 is MNHEY, CDR2 SVGAGI, per germline. The V and J ends lost 2 bases and 3 bases, in that order; junction bases with no gene match: 3. The CDR3 region has the DNA TGTGCCAGCAGTTACGGGACTATTTACACCGGGGAGCTGTTTTTT. This translates into CASSYGTIYTGELFF.

The chain has TRBV7-9 and TRBJ1-5; D ambiguous. This CDR3 spans 14 amino acids. The germline V gene has CDR1 SEHNR and CDR2 FQNEAQ (reference sequence). The V end lost 1 base, the J end lost 4 bases, and 8 bases lay between the germline ends. DNA of the CDR3: TGTGCCAGCAGCTTAGTTGACGGGAATCAGCCCCAGCATTTT. It specifies CASSLVDGNQPQHF.

The sample holds one count of this clone. The J gene is TRBJ1-1, the V gene TRBV15; maybe TRBD1 (5 bases). The V and J ends lost 8 bases and 5 bases respectively, with 15 bases between them. CDR3 length: 13 residues. Per germline, CDR1 LNHNV and CDR2 YYDKDF (reference sequence). The CDR3 protein is CATRSDRRTEAFF. In nucleotides, the CDR3 is TGTGCCACCCGATCTGACAGACGGACTGAAGCTTTCTTT.

This chain joins TRBV7-6 and TRBJ1-3, with a weak D call TRBD1 (5 bases). This CDR3 spans 15 amino acids. Trimming took 2 bases from V and 4 from J, leaving 12 bases between them. Germline CDR1 SGHVS, CDR2 FNYEAQ. The CDR3 bases are TGTGCCAGCAGCTTAACACCCAGGGCGGGAAACACCATATATTTT. Its protein product is CASSLTPRAGNTIYF.

This clone was seen only once. The chain carries TRBV4-1 and TRBJ2-1, with 8 bases matching TRBD2. CDR3 length: 17 residues. V lost 3 bases, J lost 7 bases, and 14 bases stayed unmatched. Germline V gene data show CDR1 as MGHRA and CDR2 as YSYEKL. CDR3 in amino acids: CASSQVPSSGGGNEQFF. CDR3 bases: TGCGCCAGCAGCCAGGTCCCGTCCAGCGGGGGAGGGAATGAGCAGTTCTTC.

This chain uses TRBV10-3 with TRBJ2-7; 7 bases line up with TRBD2. Germline CDR1 is ENHRY and CDR2 is SYGVKD. The CDR3 is 13 amino acids. J lost 2 bases, V lost 8 bases, and 6 bases had no gene match. CDR3 DNA sequence: TGTGCCATCGGGGCTAGCGGCACCTACGAGCAGTACTTC. Encoded protein: CAIGASGTYEQYF.

The chain is built from TRBV19 and TRBJ2-5; 8 bases match TRBD1. The CDR3 length is 13 residues. CDR1 is LNHDA and CDR2 is SQIVND in the germline V gene (reference sequence). With V trimmed by 8 bases and J by 5 bases, 7 bases remained unmatched. CDR3 sequence: CASPPTGGETQYF. CDR3 DNA: TGTGCCAGTCCCCCAACAGGGGGGGAGACCCAGTACTTC.

This chain's CDR3 is CATGELVNTIYF. The CDR3, as DNA: TGTGCCACCGGGGAATTAGTCAACACCATATATTTT. The gene calls are TRBV10-3 and TRBJ1-3; D remains unclear. Trimming cost V 10 bases and J 7 bases, with 14 bases left between them. The CDR3 is made up of 12 amino acids. CDR1 is ENHRY and CDR2 is SYGVKD in the germline V gene.

The chain links TRBV5-1 to TRBJ2-2; a possible D gene is TRBD1 (6 bases). The CDR3 runs 17 residues. Germline loops: CDR1 SGHRS, CDR2 YFSETQ. The V and J ends lost 0 bases and 8 bases respectively, with 20 bases between them. This chain's CDR3 is CASSLGPRGSVTGELFF. CDR3 DNA: TGCGCCAGCAGCTTGGGCCCCAGGGGATCGGTGACTGGGGAGCTGTTTTTT.

The chain has TRBV5-1 and TRBJ1-4; possibly TRBD1 for D (6 bases). Germline V gives CDR1 SGHRS, CDR2 YFSETQ. The CDR3 length is 17 residues. V was trimmed by 2 bases and J by 0 bases, leaving 14 bases between them. The CDR3 sequence: CASSFHRQDTTNEKLFF. CDR3 nucleotides: TGCGCCAGCAGCTTCCACCGACAGGATACAACTAATGAAAAACTGTTTTTT.

The V gene is TRBV28, the J gene TRBJ1-5; no definite D call. Looked up from germline, CDR1 is MDHEN and CDR2 is SYDVKM. Trimming stripped 5 bases from V and 6 bases from J, with 17 bases between. This CDR3 region has 15 residues. CDR3 bases: TGTGCCAGCAGTACATCAGCCGCCGGGGTTCAGCCCCAGCATTTT. Encoded protein: CASSTSAAGVQPQHF.

This clone was seen a single time. This rearrangement joins TRBV9 to TRBJ2-5; D possibly corresponds to TRBD2 (7 bases). This CDR3 spans 17 amino acids. CDR1 SGDLS and CDR2 YYNGEE come from the germline V gene. V shed 0 bases and J shed 1 base, with 16 bases lying between them. CDR3 DNA sequence: TGTGCCAGCAGCGTAGGTCGAGGGGCGGGGGCCCAAGAGACCCAGTACTTC. Translated: CASSVGRGAGAQETQYF.